This is a list of T cell receptor beta chains from one sample in a study of CD8+ T cells in alopecia areata. Clones were read by immunoSEQ multiplex PCR, and TCRdb kept only the in-frame ones, dropping some. The sample records more than 100,000 clones, over 75% being singletons. Sequenced here: CD8+ T cells sorted from blood, sampled between weeks 30 and 35, from a patient treated with tofacitinib. These receptor sequences come from a human donor with alopecia areata. Both conserved end residues are part of each CDR3. A D gene is named only where the DNA matches it firmly. Clone size is given for some rows only: seen once, a few or many times, or a class if the clone is expanded.

v_call,j_call,clone_size,d_call,cdr3_nt,cdr3_aa
TRBV7-9,TRBJ2-2,-,TRBD2,TGTGCCAGCAGCTTCTTAGCGGGAGTAGCCGGGGAGCTGTTTTTT,CASSFLAGVAGELFF
TRBV11-2,TRBJ2-7,-,-,TGTGCCAGCAGCCCCGGGGTAACCTACGAGCAGTACTTC,CASSPGVTYEQYF
TRBV25-1,TRBJ2-2,-,-,TGTGCCAGCAGTGATAGAACAGTGAACACCGGGGAGCTGTTTTTT,CASSDRTVNTGELFF
TRBV27,TRBJ1-6,-,-,TGTGCCAGCAGTCATCTAGGACGGAGCGGTTCACCCCTCCACTTT,CASSHLGRSGSPLHF
TRBV9,TRBJ2-7,-,-,TGTGCCAGCAGCGCTGGGACGGACTACGAGCAGTACTTC,CASSAGTDYEQYF
TRBV4-1,TRBJ2-7,-,-,TGCGCCAGCAGCCTTTCAGGGGACGAGCAGTACTTC,CASSLSGDEQYF
TRBV29-1,TRBJ1-4,-,-,TGCAGCGTTGAGGTCGATAATAATGAAAAACTGTTTTTT,CSVEVDNNEKLFF
TRBV6-6,TRBJ2-1,-,TRBD1,TGTGCCAGCAGTTACACCGGGACAGGGTCCTACAATGAGCAGTTCTTC,CASSYTGTGSYNEQFF
TRBV5-1,TRBJ2-3,few,-,TGCGCCAGCAGCCACACCGTCCCCCACAGGGAAGATACGCAGTATTTT,CASSHTVPHREDTQYF
TRBV30,TRBJ2-5,-,TRBD2,TGTGCCTGGACCGCGGGGGTGGGATTGGAGACCCAGTACTTC,CAWTAGVGLETQYF
TRBV7-9,TRBJ2-7,-,TRBD1,TGTGCCAGCAGCTCCACAGGGGCTGGCTACGAGCAGTACTTC,CASSSTGAGYEQYF
TRBV27,TRBJ1-1,-,-,TGTGCCAGCAGTCTCACGGGACGGTTGAACACTGAAGCTTTCTTT,CASSLTGRLNTEAFF
TRBV29-1,TRBJ2-1,few,-,TGCAGCGTTGAATTTTTGGGTGACAATGACAATGAGCAGTTCTTC,CSVEFLGDNDNEQFF